The present entry profiles one T cell receptor beta chain with its context. The target of this receptor is not known. The input lacks base qualities; no much larger clone sits a single base away. This specimen's treatment or condition label, interpreted: randomized to nivolumab then ipilimumab (arm A) or the reverse (arm B). No trial patient had received prior DNA-damaging chemotherapy. On a FACS Aria II flow cytometer, live CD3+CD8+ cells that were negative for CD19 and CD56 were sorted from thawed PBMCs. Samples came from patients with melanoma in CheckMate 064, a randomized, open-label phase II trial of sequential checkpoint blockade. Peripheral blood mononuclear cells were collected by leukapheresis, purified with Ficoll-Paque, and frozen in human serum with approximately 10% DMSO. Immediately after sorting, the purity of sorted blood CD3+CD8+ cells was verified to be >95%, after which DNA was extracted.

The source of the sample is a study of sequential checkpoint blockade in melanoma (dated by TCRdb to between 2018 and 2020). Background for the entire study: Patients were randomized 1:1 to first-line nivolumab followed by ipilimumab (arm A) or ipilimumab followed by nivolumab (arm B). Both trial sequences were followed by maintenance nivolumab.

TCRbeta CDR3 regions were immunosequenced from genomic DNA with the immunoSEQ Assay. Prior to high-throughput sequencing, genomic DNA was amplified by bias-controlled multiplex PCR. Processing in the source paper ran as follows. To quantify the absolute abundance of each unique TCRbeta CDR3 region, the sequences were collapsed and filtered. Clonality was defined as 1 minus Pielou's evenness and was calculated using productive rearrangements only. A previously published method was used to identify clones whose frequencies were significantly greater in on-treatment samples than in baseline samples. Sourced from immuneACCESS, this table was stored by TCRdb with only in-frame sequences that have V and J called. A share of the clones is absent; for the studies checked, an unresolved V gene accounts for under half, and the remainder has no known explanation. The DNA gave D and trimming, while V, J and clone size come from that table. This sample is represented by approximately 8,800 clones; around 50% of them were singletons. The ten largest clones take up 15% to 20% of the sample.

On the study overall, not on this receptor specifically: Validation of the response-prediction model combining TCR metrics and mutation burden is needed in larger, independent patient cohorts.

The TCR was taken from a human donor with melanoma. Material: CD8+ T cells sorted from blood (inferred from file names), obtained from a patient given nivolumab and ipilimumab in sequence.

CDR3 region: CASSVSTGLGSPLHF. The DNA reads as follows: TGTGCCAGCAGCGTCTCGACAGGGTTAGGGTCACCCCTCCACTTT. The V and J segments used are TRBV9 and TRBJ1-6; 7 bases in the junction line up with TRBD1. Here V drops 2 bases and J drops 10 bases, and the junction holds 9 bases not matched to any gene. As encoded in the germline V gene, CDR1 is SGDLS while CDR2 is YYNGEE. There are 15 amino acids in the CDR3, from cysteine to phenylalanine inclusive. Of all the DNA, just the CDR3 is kept, 45 bases in frame from base 1.